The TCR beta chain described here comes from a study of siplizumab effects on memory and regulatory T cells. In regard to this clone: Its antigen remains unknown.

For every sample, about 10^5 TCR templates were assayed. Profiled with immunoSEQ multiplex PCR; TCRdb holds only in-frame clones, not every one. The sample shows under 100,000 clones, 87% of them seen only once. General study results and limits: Memory cells that were CD4+ and unstimulated gave rise to alloreactive sequences, which siplizumab significantly reduced. Roughly 80-97% of dividing CD4+ or CD8+ clones were without an attributable naive or memory phenotype. A major contribution to the alloresponse seemed to be made by naive T cells, which seemed more diverse than memory cells.

Trimming pared 5 bases from V and 9 bases from J, leaving 17 bases between. CDR3 length equals 15 residues. Germline loops: CDR1 LNHDA, CDR2 SQIVND (reference sequence). The TCR sequence derives from a human donor in good health. The genes are TRBV19 and TRBJ1-6, with D perhaps TRBD1 (5 bases). Sequenced: Tregs sorted from blood. The CDR3 nucleotides are TGTGCCAGTAGTCCCGGGACGGCGATTGGTTCACCCCTCCACTTT. Translation: CASSPGTAIGSPLHF.